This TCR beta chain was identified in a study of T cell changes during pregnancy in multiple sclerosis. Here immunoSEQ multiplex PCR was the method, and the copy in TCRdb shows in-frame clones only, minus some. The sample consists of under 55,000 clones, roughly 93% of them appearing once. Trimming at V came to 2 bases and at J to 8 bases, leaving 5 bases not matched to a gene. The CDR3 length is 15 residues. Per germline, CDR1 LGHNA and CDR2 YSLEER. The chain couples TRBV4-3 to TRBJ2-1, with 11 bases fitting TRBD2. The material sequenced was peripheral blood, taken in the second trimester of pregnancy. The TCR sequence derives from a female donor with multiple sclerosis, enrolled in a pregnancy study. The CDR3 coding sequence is TGCGCCAGCAGCCAAAATAGCGGGAGGGAACATGAGCAGTTCTTC. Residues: CASSQNSGREHEQFF.